This T cell receptor (beta chain) was identified in a study of blood T cell repertoires in COVID-19. This CDR3 comprises 13 residues. The V gene end was trimmed by 10 bases and the J gene end by 4 bases; junction bases not matched to a gene: 6. Germline V gene lookup returns CDR1 LNHDA and CDR2 SQIVND (reference sequence). Sequencing used immunoSEQ multiplex PCR; TCRdb keeps in-frame clones, though not all of them. The table shows about 35,000 clones, with 80% to 90% occurring only once. Sequenced input: peripheral blood. The clonotype comes from a human donor in a cohort sampled during active COVID-19. The gene calls are TRBV19 and TRBJ2-7; the match to TRBD1 covers 11 bases. CDR3 loop: CATKGQGEYEQYF. In nucleotides, the CDR3 is TGTGCCACCAAGGGACAGGGGGAATACGAGCAGTACTTC.